This T cell receptor beta chain was observed in a study of breast tumors, draining lymph nodes, adjacent tissues (dated by TCRdb to about 2016). For the wider study: The study compared TCR beta repertoires across tumor, adjacent nontumor tissue and axillary lymph nodes from breast cancer patients. The study was designed to assess the relationships and possible T-cell exchange between tumor, surrounding tissue and draining lymph node repertoires in human breast cancer.

Sequencing relied on an Illumina HiSeq 2000. Multiplex PCR amplification was used to generate the TCR beta chain libraries. The amplified TCR beta chain products were analyzed by high-throughput sequencing. TCRdb handled the public reads itself, with Q25 trimming in fastp and clone calling in MiXCR, and kept productive beta chains. Each CDR3 protein appears once, grouped with its most common genes and DNA. The sample includes some 65,000 distinct CDR3 sequences, with less than 50% observed a single time. More than 7.5% of the sample lies in the top ten. Turning to this clonotype: No cognate antigen has been identified for it. Qualities for individual bases were not recorded, and no much larger clone is one base off.

CDR1 LNHDA and CDR2 SQIVND were looked up in the germline V gene (reference sequence). Including the terminal cysteine and phenylalanine, the CDR3 comprises 12 residues. The read is trimmed to its CDR3 DNA, 36 bases read in frame from base 1. V loses 3 bases, J loses 8 bases, and the germline ends lie 8 bases apart. Broad study findings and their caveats: The conclusion that tumor T cells originate in lymph nodes was presented as consistent with a hypothesis rather than as directly demonstrated. Tumor and nontumor tissue repertoires were found to be significantly more similar in luminal-like than in basal-like breast cancer. The data were judged consistent with most tumor T cells deriving from the lymph node and then expanding within tumor tissue. T-cell repertoire diversity in tumors was found to be lower than in lymph nodes but higher than in nontumor tissue, and preferential V and J gene usage was observed.

This TCR was sampled from a female donor with breast cancer. Some clones in this sample may be carry-over from other donors' samples. The chain joins TRBV19 to TRBJ1-5, with TRBD1 as a weak D call on 5 bases. Source material: breast tumor tissue. This receptor has the CDR3 CASSIGGEPQHF. The DNA sequence is as follows: TGTGCCAGTAGTATCGGGGGGGAGCCCCAGCATTTT.